The T cell receptor (beta chain) under discussion was sequenced for a study of blood T cell repertoires in COVID-19. Across the whole study: Samples representing acute and convalescent COVID-19 were sourced from the United States, Italy and Spain. From T cells, B-cell-depleted T cells, or PBMCs came the material, which was cDNA or gDNA.

In the original processing: How many nucleated cells were present was estimated from reference gene primer amplification. TCRdb's copy holds only in-frame clones and misses some; the assay was immunoSEQ multiplex PCR. The V and J calls and clone size come from that table; D and trimming were worked out from the DNA. This sample carries tens of thousands of clones, around 87% of them seen once, and the ten largest clones take 14%. CDR1 is MNHNY and CDR2 is SVGAGI in the germline V gene (reference sequence). V shed 2 bases, J shed 5 bases, and the junction held 6 bases outside the gene matches. The CDR3 has 14 amino acids.

The TCR comes from a human donor in a cohort sampled during active COVID-19. This chain links TRBV6-6 with TRBJ2-7, with 7 bases fitting TRBD1. Material: peripheral blood. The CDR3 sequence: CASSYIEGAHEQYF. The DNA of the CDR3 is TGTGCCAGCAGTTACATCGAGGGGGCCCACGAGCAGTACTTC.